These 21 T cell receptor beta chains were all obtained from the same sample, sequenced in a study of CXCR3-negative and CXCR3-positive naive CD8 T cells. All TRB cDNA libraries came from 5' RACE performed with UMI labels. TCRdb reanalyzed the 5' RACE reads, giving one entry per CDR3 protein sequence and no DNA. This repertoire includes 130,000 or so distinct CDR3 sequences. Sample: naive CXCR3- CD8+ T cells from blood. Subset reported: CD45RO-CCR7+CD27+CD95- naive CD8+ T cells lacking CXCR3 (TNR3-). These receptors were obtained from a human donor in good health. Some clones in this sample may be carry-over from other donors' samples.

V and J are TRBV27 and TRBJ2-2; TCRdb's assignment of TRBD1 cannot be checked, as there is no DNA. Germline values: CDR1 MNHEY, CDR2 SMNVEV (reference sequence). This CDR3 has 14 amino acids. CDR3 residues: CASRDRGNTGELFF.

This chain connects TRBV7-9 to TRBJ2-7; with no DNA, the TCRdb D assignment of TRBD2 cannot be verified. Germline V CDR1 and CDR2: SEHNR, FQNEAQ (reference sequence). The CDR3 spans 15 residues. CDR3 protein: CASSPPWGRVGEQYF.

The J gene is TRBJ2-7, the V gene TRBV7-9. The CDR3 spans 16 residues. Germline V gene sequence: CDR1 SEHNR, CDR2 FQNEAQ (reference sequence). CDR3 region: CASSPNVAKTRYVQYF.

The gene calls are TRBV7-9 and TRBJ2-1; absent DNA, TCRdb's TRBD2 call cannot be checked. CDR3 length: 16 amino acids. Germline V gene lookup returns CDR1 SEHNR and CDR2 FQNEAQ (reference sequence). CDR3: CASSLVASGSVHEQFF.

The rearrangement joins TRBV7-9 to TRBJ2-1; there is no DNA to check the TCRdb D call of TRBD2. The germline V gene has CDR1 SEHNR and CDR2 FQNEAQ (reference sequence). The CDR3 is 17 amino acids. The CDR3 sequence: CASSSTLTTSGYNEQFF.

The chain has TRBV9 and TRBJ2-7; TCRdb proposes TRBD1, but this gene call is untestable without DNA. Germline CDR1 and CDR2: SGDLS and YYNGEE. The CDR3 loop spans 14 amino acids. The CDR3 region is CASSVGGYKYEQYF.

The genes are TRBV12-3 or TRBV12-4 and TRBJ1-1; the D gene TCRdb calls, TRBD1, cannot be checked with no DNA. The CDR3 loop spans 14 amino acids. The CDR3: CASSFLGAGTEAFF.

This chain links TRBV29-1 with TRBJ2-1; TCRdb's D gene call, TRBD1, goes unchecked for lack of DNA. CDR1 is SQVTM, CDR2 ANQGSEA, per germline. CDR3 length: 14 residues. The CDR3 spells CSVMGQGNYNEQFF.

This rearrangement joins TRBV3-1 to TRBJ2-1. Germline CDR1 is LGHDT and CDR2 is YNNKEL (reference sequence). This CDR3 has 16 amino acids. CDR3 protein: CASSQDTWSSYNEQFF.

V and J are TRBV7-8 and TRBJ2-1; the D call of TRBD2 rests on TCRdb alone, since no DNA is present to check it. This CDR3 comprises 15 residues. Germline CDR1 SGHVS, CDR2 FQNEAQ. CDR3 in amino acids: CASSLAGGRATEQFF. Variable domain in full (rest from reference TRBV7-8 and TRBJ2-1): GAGVSQSPRYKVAKRGQDVALRCDPISGHVSLFWYQQALGQGPEFLTYFQNEAQLDKSGLPSDRFFAERPEGSVSTLKIQRTQQEDSAVYLCASSLAGGRATEQFFGPGTRLTVL.

V and J are TRBV7-2 and TRBJ2-5; TCRdb proposes TRBD2, but this gene call is untestable without DNA. CDR1 and CDR2 (germline): SGHTA, FQGNSA. The CDR3 loop spans 14 amino acids. CDR3 sequence reads: CASSLPGLAETQYF.

CDR3 sequence: CASSLDSPEQYF. The chain has TRBV28 and TRBJ2-7; absent DNA, TCRdb's TRBD1 call cannot be checked. The CDR3 sequence is 12 residues long. Germline V gives CDR1 MDHEN, CDR2 SYDVKM. The complete variable domain, with remaining parts taken from reference TRBV28 and TRBJ2-7, reads DVKVTQSSRYLVKRTGEKVFLECVQDMDHENMFWYRQDPGLGLRLIYFSYDVKMKEKGDIPEGYSVSREKKERFSLILESASTNQTSMYLCASSLDSPEQYFGPGTRLTVT.

This chain joins TRBV12-3 or TRBV12-4 and TRBJ2-3; TCRdb's assignment of TRBD1 cannot be checked, as there is no DNA. This CDR3 region has 17 residues. CDR3 sequence reads: CASSLYQGPGLTDTQYF.

The chain employs TRBV4-1 and TRBJ2-3; absent DNA, TCRdb's TRBD2 call cannot be checked. Germline CDR1 and CDR2: MGHRA and YSYEKL. The CDR3 is 16 amino acids. The CDR3 reads CASSRGTSGGVDTQYF.

The chain links TRBV12-3 or TRBV12-4 to TRBJ2-3; the D call of TRBD1 rests on TCRdb alone, since no DNA is present to check it. This CDR3 has 13 amino acids. The CDR3 loop reads CASSFGTGGNEYF.

CDR3 protein: CASSLGGATEAFF. The rearrangement uses TRBV5-1 and TRBJ1-1. This CDR3 spans 13 amino acids. Per germline, CDR1 SGHRS and CDR2 YFSETQ.

J is TRBJ2-2 and V is TRBV5-5; the D call from TCRdb, TRBD2, cannot be confirmed without DNA. The CDR3 runs 18 residues. CDR1 and CDR2 (germline): SGHKS, YYEKEE (reference sequence). CDR3 in amino acids: CASSLYLKRGSNTGELFF.

This sequence joins TRBV9 and TRBJ1-2; TCRdb's D call of TRBD1 is untestable without DNA. This CDR3 is built from 14 residues. Germline V lookup: CDR1 SGDLS, CDR2 YYNGEE. CDR3: CASSVADRAGPDTF. Complete variable domain (other parts from reference TRBV9 and TRBJ1-2): DSGVTQTPKHLITATGQRVTLRCSPRSGDLSVYWYQQSLDQGLQFLIQYYNGEERAKGNILERFSAQQFPDLHSELNLSSLELGDSALYFCASSVADRAGPDTFGSGTRLTVV.

The V and J genes are TRBV7-8 and TRBJ2-6. Germline V lookup: CDR1 SGHVS, CDR2 FQNEAQ. There are 15 residues in the CDR3. CDR3 loop: CASSLVGFGANVLTF.

The rearrangement links TRBV12-3 or TRBV12-4 to TRBJ2-1. The CDR3 runs 15 residues. This CDR3 is CASSLGLSSYNEQFF.

The chain links TRBV7-9 to TRBJ2-1. The CDR3 contains 14 residues. Per the germline V gene, CDR1 is SEHNR and CDR2 is FQNEAQ (reference sequence). The CDR3 loop reads CASSLEESYNEQFF.